The 10 T cell receptor beta chains given below trace back to one sample, sequenced in a study of T cell responses to AZD1222 COVID-19 vaccine. Assay used: immunoSEQ multiplex PCR; TCRdb lists only in-frame clones, some missing. The sample lists 130,000 to 150,000 clones; 90% to 95% were seen once. Sequences were derived from peripheral blood, sampled on day 0 of MenACWY control vaccination. These receptors were obtained from an adult in good health.

The gene calls are TRBV28 and TRBJ1-5; TRBD1 agrees at 8 bases. V lost 6 bases to trimming and J lost 4 bases; unmatched junction nucleotides: 2. From germline, CDR1 is MDHEN and CDR2 SYDVKM. The CDR3 is made up of 13 amino acids. The CDR3 sequence is CASSWTGNQPQHF. DNA of the CDR3: TGTGCCAGCAGCTGGACAGGGAATCAGCCCCAGCATTTT.

This clone was found once. This chain uses TRBV12-3 or TRBV12-4 with TRBJ2-7; D is perhaps TRBD1 (5 bases). Trimming left V 6 bases short and J 2 bases short, with 8 bases between. The CDR3 is 12 amino acids. The CDR3 DNA follows: TGTGCCAGCAGCCGACAGACCTACGAGCAGTACTTC. It yields the protein CASSRQTYEQYF.

The chain links TRBV28 to TRBJ2-7; D is unclear. Between the trimmed V and J ends, which lost 7 bases and 5 bases, there was a span of 9 bases. This CDR3 comprises 11 residues. Germline assignment: CDR1 MDHEN and CDR2 SYDVKM. CDR3 loop: CASKSDDEQYF. DNA for the CDR3: TGTGCCAGCAAATCGGATGACGAGCAGTACTTC.

The V and J genes are TRBV24-1 and TRBJ1-1; D gene uncertain. Trimming took 3 bases from V and 3 from J, leaving 10 bases between them. CDR1 is KGHDR, CDR2 SFDVKD, per germline. The CDR3 totals 14 residues. CDR3 nucleotide sequence: TGTGCCACCAGTGATCGCGACAAGCACACTGAAGCTTTCTTT. This encodes CATSDRDKHTEAFF.

The chain employs TRBV5-4 and TRBJ2-3; the match to TRBD1 covers 7 bases. The CDR3 consists of 14 residues. Germline CDR1 reads SGHNT; CDR2 reads YYREEE (reference sequence). Trimming took 6 bases from V and 3 from J; bases not matched to a gene: 7. As DNA, the CDR3 is TGTGCCAGCAAACAGGGGCGCCGAACAGATACGCAGTATTTT. Its translation is CASKQGRRTDTQYF.

The CDR3 DNA sequence: TGTGCCAGCAGCAAAGGCGTTCTAGCGGGGGACCCCTACAATGAGCAGTTCTTC. Encoded protein: CASSKGVLAGDPYNEQFF. The chain carries TRBV7-8 and TRBJ2-1, with TRBD2 identical over 10 bases. Germline loops: CDR1 SGHVS, CDR2 FQNEAQ. The CDR3 sequence is 18 residues long. V lost 5 bases and J lost 2; bases outside the gene matches: 12.

J is TRBJ1-2 and V is TRBV28; D is uncertain. From germline, CDR1 is MDHEN and CDR2 SYDVKM. The V end lost 2 bases, the J end lost 2 bases, and 6 bases lay between the germline ends. This CDR3 is 13 amino acids long. CDR3 sequence (DNA): TGTGCCAGCAGTTTAAAAGGGAACTATGGCTACACCTTC. Protein product: CASSLKGNYGYTF.

The rearrangement joins TRBV2 to TRBJ1-1; TRBD1 matches at 7 bases. Germline-derived CDR1 and CDR2 are SNHLY and FYNNEI. This CDR3 region has 14 residues. V shed 6 bases and J 4 bases; nucleotides not matched to a gene: 8. CDR3 in DNA: TGTGCCAGCAGAATAAGTCAGGGGGGCACTGAAGCTTTCTTT. Translating gives CASRISQGGTEAFF. The entire variable domain, with the rest obtained from reference TRBV2 and TRBJ1-1, is as follows: EPEVTQTPSHQVTQMGQEVILRCVPISNHLYFYWYRQILGQKVEFLVSFYNNEISEKSEIFDDQFSVERPDGSNFTLKIRSTKLEDSAMYFCASRISQGGTEAFFGQGTRLTVV.

The chain's CDR3 is CASRKGLAANNEQFF. In nucleotides, the CDR3 is TGTGCCAGCCGCAAGGGACTAGCGGCAAACAATGAGCAGTTCTTC. The chain uses TRBV2 and TRBJ2-1; 11 nucleotides align to TRBD2. Germline lookup yields CDR1 SNHLY and CDR2 FYNNEI. This CDR3 spans 15 amino acids. V gave up 8 bases and J gave up 5 bases; unmatched junction bases: 8.

V usage is TRBV10-3 and J usage is TRBJ1-5; D may be TRBD1 (5 bases). CDR1 and CDR2 from the germline V gene are ENHRY and SYGVKD. V dropped 10 bases and J dropped 4 bases, with 14 bases sitting between them. This CDR3 contains 13 residues. For the CDR3, the DNA is TGTGCCAGTGGTCAGGGTTTAAATCAGCCCCAGCATTTT. Translated: CASGQGLNQPQHF.